This T cell receptor beta chain was documented in a study of PD-1 blockade in classical Hodgkin lymphoma (dated by TCRdb to the early 2020s). About the investigation overall: Nivolumab dosing was 3 mg/kg intravenously every 2 weeks, continuing until either disease progression or unacceptable toxicity. The study used TCR beta sequencing and CyTOF to define a peripheral blood immune signature of response to PD-1 blockade in classical Hodgkin lymphoma.

The Qiagen DNeasy kit was used to extract genomic DNA from unsorted PBMCs and from the negatively selected CD4+ and CD8+ fractions. TCR beta CDR3 regions were amplified by immunoSEQ multiplex PCR using primers annealing to V and J segments. A synthetic immune receptor repertoire was used to minimize amplification bias, and any remaining bias was removed computationally after sequencing. Processing in the source paper ran as follows. Custom Python scripts were used to quantify repertoire diversity as the Shannon entropy index. Unsorted, CD4+ and CD8+ repertoires were analyzed separately, except for combined analyses in which CD4+ and CD8+ sequences were merged in silico. Clonal expansion was defined as at least a 2-fold frequency increase after treatment relative to C1D1, with a pseudocount of 0.5 for undetected baseline clones. Clones with 0 or 1 copy at C1D1 were classified as singleton clones, and clones with 2 or more copies were classified as non-singleton clones. Clones expanded in unsorted samples were labelled as CD4+, CD8+ or unknown by matching protein sequences in sorted samples from the same patient. Wilcoxon tests on paired samples were used to test changes in diversity from C1D1 to C4D1. TCRdb carries this immuneACCESS record with in-frame sequences only. Its versions omit some clonotypes, under half of them owing to an unresolved V gene in the studies checked, with the rest unexplained. V and J calls and clone size follow that table, whereas D and trimming were derived from the DNA. Present in this sample are 20,000 to 25,000 clones, roughly 70% of which were seen just once. The ten most abundant clones make up roughly a fifth of the sample.

CDR1 and CDR2 are drawn from the germline V gene: MNHGY, SAAAGT. Trimming costs V 7 bases and J 9 bases, and their ends lie 10 bases apart. The CDR3 has 11 amino acids, counting the end cysteine and phenylalanine. Only CDR3 DNA is held: 33 bases, read in frame from base 1. Explained via the paper, the time point label denotes: cycle 4 day 1 (C4D1), after five to seven weeks of nivolumab. All trial patients had relapsed after autologous stem cell transplantation, with cohorts A, B and C differing in prior brentuximab vedotin exposure. The trial cohort comprised 56 patients with relapsed/refractory classical Hodgkin lymphoma whose best overall responses were complete response, partial response or progressive disease. Single-agent nivolumab was administered to trial patients in the multi-cohort phase II CheckMate 205 trial. An independent review committee assessed best overall response by applying the 2007 International Working Group response criteria. Trial PBMCs were obtained immediately prior to nivolumab initiation (C1D1) and on therapy at cycle 2 day 1 and cycle 4 day 1. Peripheral blood was collected in 8 mL Vacutainer Cell Preparation Tubes, from which PBMCs were isolated by centrifugation and then cryopreserved.

Broad study findings and their caveats: Baseline TCR diversity was reported as lower in newly diagnosed patients than in healthy donors, and lower still in relapsed/refractory patients. Only a single clinical trial cohort was studied, and what caused the repertoire differences, possibly disease activity or prior therapy, remained undefined. Lower diversity was seen in patients whose nivolumab began less than 1 year after ASCT, and these patients were left out of later analyses so that immune reconstitution would not confound the results. Trial patients achieving complete response had baseline diversity similar to newly diagnosed patients, whereas partial responders and progressors had significantly lower diversity. By C4D1, a significant rise was seen in CD4+ TCR diversity but not in CD8+ TCR diversity (p=0.0027 vs p=0.16), and the rise was most apparent among complete responders (p=0.02).

A few counts support this clone. Its recognized antigen is unknown. Base qualities are not provided; no much larger clone lies one nucleotide away. The TCR comes from a human donor with classical Hodgkin lymphoma. Specimen: peripheral blood mononuclear cells (PBMCs), collected before the fourth cycle of nivolumab. Recombination joined TRBV6-8 with TRBJ2-1, with the D segment possibly TRBD1 or TRBD2, each aligning over 5 bases. CDR3 sequence: CASISGPEQFF. Read as DNA, the sequence is TGTGCCAGCATTTCGGGGCCTGAGCAGTTCTTC.